The T cell receptor (beta chain) under discussion was sequenced for a study of T-cell reconstitution after alpha-beta-depleted transplantation in children. During its preparation, the TCRbeta library received unique molecular identifiers. One entry per CDR3 protein, called by TCRdb with MiXCR from the PCR reads. The sample lists roughly 500,000 distinct CDR3 sequences, roughly a tenth seen once, with just over 2% in the top ten. This clonotype has a count of ten or more. Its antigen is not known. Study results and limitations: Surviving thymic progenitors and recipient T cells were the source of high TCRbeta diversity at day 60 in some patients.

This CDR3 comprises 12 residues. Looked up from germline, CDR1 is MNHEY and CDR2 is SVGEGT. The V gene lost 5 bases and the J gene lost 10 bases, with 15 bases spanning the gap. The material sequenced was PBMCs, taken before TCRalphabeta/CD19-depleted stem cell transplant. This sequence joins TRBV6-2 or TRBV6-3 and TRBJ2-7; perhaps TRBD2 as D (6 bases). This sequence originates from a child younger than 10 with inherited bone marrow failure, due to receive a stem cell transplant. This CDR3 reads CASSQSPGLQYF. The CDR3 DNA reads TGTGCCAGCAGTCAATCCCCGGGACTTCAGTACTTC.